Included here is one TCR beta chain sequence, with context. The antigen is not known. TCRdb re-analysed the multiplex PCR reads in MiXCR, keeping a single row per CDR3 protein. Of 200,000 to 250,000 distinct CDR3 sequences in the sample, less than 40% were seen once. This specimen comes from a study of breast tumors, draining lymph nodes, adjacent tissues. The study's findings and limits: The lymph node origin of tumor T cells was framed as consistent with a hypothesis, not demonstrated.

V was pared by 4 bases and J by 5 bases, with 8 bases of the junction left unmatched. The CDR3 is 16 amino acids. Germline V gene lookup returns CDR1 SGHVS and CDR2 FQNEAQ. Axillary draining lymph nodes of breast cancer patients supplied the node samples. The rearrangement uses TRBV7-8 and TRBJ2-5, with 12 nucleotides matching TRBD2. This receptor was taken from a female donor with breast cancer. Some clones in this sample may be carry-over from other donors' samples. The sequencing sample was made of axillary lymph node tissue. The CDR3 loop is CASSSTSGGYPETQYF. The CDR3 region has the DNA TGTGCCAGCAGCTCTACTAGCGGGGGGTACCCGGAGACCCAGTACTTC. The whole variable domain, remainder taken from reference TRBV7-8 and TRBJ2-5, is GAGVSQSPRYKVAKRGQDVALRCDPISGHVSLFWYQQALGQGPEFLTYFQNEAQLDKSGLPSDRFFAERPEGSVSTLKIQRTQQEDSAVYLCASSSTSGGYPETQYFGPGTRLLVL.